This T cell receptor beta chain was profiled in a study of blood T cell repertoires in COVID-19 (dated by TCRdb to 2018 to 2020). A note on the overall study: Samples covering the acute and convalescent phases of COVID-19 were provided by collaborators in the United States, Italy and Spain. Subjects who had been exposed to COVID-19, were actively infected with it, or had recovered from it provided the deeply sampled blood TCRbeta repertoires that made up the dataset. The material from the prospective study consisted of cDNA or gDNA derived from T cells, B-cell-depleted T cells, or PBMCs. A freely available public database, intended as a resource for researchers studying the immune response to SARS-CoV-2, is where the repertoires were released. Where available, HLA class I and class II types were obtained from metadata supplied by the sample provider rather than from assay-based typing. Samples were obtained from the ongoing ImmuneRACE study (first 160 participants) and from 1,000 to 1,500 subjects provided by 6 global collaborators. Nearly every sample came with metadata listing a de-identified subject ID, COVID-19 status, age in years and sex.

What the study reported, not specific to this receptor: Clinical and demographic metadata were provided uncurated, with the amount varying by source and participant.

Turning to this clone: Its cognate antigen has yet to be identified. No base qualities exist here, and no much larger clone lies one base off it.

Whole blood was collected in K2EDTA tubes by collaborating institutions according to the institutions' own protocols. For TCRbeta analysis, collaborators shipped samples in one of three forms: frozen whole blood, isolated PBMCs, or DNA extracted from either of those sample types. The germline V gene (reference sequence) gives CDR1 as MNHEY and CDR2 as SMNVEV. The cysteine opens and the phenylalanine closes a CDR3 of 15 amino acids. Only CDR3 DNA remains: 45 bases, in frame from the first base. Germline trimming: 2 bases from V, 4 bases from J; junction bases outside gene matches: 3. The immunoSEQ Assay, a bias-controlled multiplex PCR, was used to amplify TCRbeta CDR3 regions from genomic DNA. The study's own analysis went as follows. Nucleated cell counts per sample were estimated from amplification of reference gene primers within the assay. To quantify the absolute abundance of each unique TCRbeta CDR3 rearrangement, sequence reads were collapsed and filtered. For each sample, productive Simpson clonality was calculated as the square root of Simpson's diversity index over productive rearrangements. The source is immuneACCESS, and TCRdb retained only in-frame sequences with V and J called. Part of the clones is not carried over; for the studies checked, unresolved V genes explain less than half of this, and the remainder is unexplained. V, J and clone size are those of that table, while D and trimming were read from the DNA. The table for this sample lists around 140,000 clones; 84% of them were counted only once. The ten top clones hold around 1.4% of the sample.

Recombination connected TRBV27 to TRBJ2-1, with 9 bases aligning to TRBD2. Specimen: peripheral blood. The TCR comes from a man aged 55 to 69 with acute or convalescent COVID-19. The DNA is TGTGCCAGCAGTTTAATGCGGGGGGGTTACAATGAGCAGTTCTTC. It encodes CASSLMRGGYNEQFF.